These 17 T cell receptor beta chains share one sample of origin, sequenced in a study of prognosis after radiotherapy for stage I lung cancer. Genomic DNA was subjected to two-round multiplex PCR for amplification of TCR beta CDR3. Amplification in first-round PCR relied on primers specific to each TRBV and TRBJ gene. TCRdb analysed the multiplex PCR reads with MiXCR anew, one entry per CDR3 protein. The repertoire has roughly 25,000 distinct CDR3 sequences, about 30% of them found once; the top ten carry 35% to 45%. The starting material was PBMCs, obtained before or after stereotactic body radiation therapy (not recorded which). These receptors were taken from a donor aged 50 or older with non-small cell lung cancer.

This clonotype has at least ten counts. The V and J genes are TRBV5-1 and TRBJ2-6; TRBD1 or TRBD2 may be the D gene (6 bases each). Germline V gene sequence: CDR1 SGHRS, CDR2 YFSETQ. The CDR3 runs to 17 residues. The V gene lost 4 bases and the J gene lost 0 bases, with 14 bases spanning the gap. CDR3 sequence (DNA): TGCGCCAGCAGCGCGGGACAACTGTCCTCTGGGGCCAACGTCCTGACTTTC. This encodes CASSAGQLSSGANVLTF. Drawing the rest from reference TRBV5-1 and TRBJ2-6, the complete variable domain is KAGVTQTPRYLIKTRGQQVTLSCSPISGHRSVSWYQQTPGQGLQFLFEYFSETQRNKGNFPGRFSGRQFSNSRSEMNVSTLELGDSALYLCASSAGQLSSGANVLTFGAGSRLTVL.

In its sample, this clonotype was seen many times. This rearrangement joins TRBV6-2 or TRBV6-3 to TRBJ2-5; D tentatively reads TRBD1 or TRBD2 (6 bases each). The CDR3 runs 14 residues. Germline assignment: CDR1 MNHEY and CDR2 SVGEGT. V lost 0 bases, J lost 5 bases, and 10 bases lay in between. The CDR3 coding sequence is TGTGCCAGCAGTTACTCAGGGGGGTGGGAGACCCAGTACTTC. As protein: CASSYSGGWETQYF.

Many counts were recorded for this clonotype. The V and J genes are TRBV7-9 and TRBJ2-3, with D perhaps TRBD1 or TRBD2 (6 bases each). CDR1 is SEHNR, CDR2 FQNEAQ, per germline (reference sequence). V lost 11 bases, J lost 4 bases, and 13 bases lay in between. This CDR3 has 12 amino acids. As DNA, the CDR3 is TGTGCCGGGGGGCTCTTGCCAGATACGCAGTATTTT. Translation: CAGGLLPDTQYF.

This clonotype has ten or more counts. The gene calls are TRBV7-9 and TRBJ1-4; no firm D call. The CDR3 extends over 11 amino acids. The germline V gene has CDR1 SEHNR and CDR2 FQNEAQ (reference sequence). Trimming removed 6 bases at V and 6 bases at J, with 5 bases between. CDR3 region: CASSQDEKLFF. CDR3 nucleotide sequence: TGTGCCAGCAGTCAGGATGAAAAACTGTTTTTT.

This clonotype was recorded at least ten times. This rearrangement joins TRBV28 to TRBJ2-3, with TRBD2 matching over 10 bases. This CDR3 comprises 16 residues. V gave up 7 bases and J gave up 4 bases; unmatched junction bases: 11. Germline loops: CDR1 MDHEN, CDR2 SYDVKM. The CDR3 nucleotides read TGTGCCAGCACTGAATTCCGAGCGGGAGGGGCAGATACGCAGTATTTT. This translates into CASTEFRAGGADTQYF.

This clonotype has ten or more counts. The chain carries TRBV5-1 and TRBJ2-1, with D perhaps TRBD2 (5 bases). Germline CDR1 SGHRS, CDR2 YFSETQ. The CDR3 loop spans 12 amino acids. V was trimmed by 4 bases and J by 7 bases, leaving 9 bases between them. CDR3 residues: CASSREMNEQFF. Written as DNA, the CDR3 is TGCGCCAGCAGCCGGGAAATGAATGAGCAGTTCTTC.

This clonotype came up a few times. A much larger clone differs from this one at a single base, so this may be a read error. CDR3 protein: CASSPATGQGTNTQYF. The CDR3 DNA reads as TGTGCCAGCAGCCCGGCTACCGGACAGGGCACAAATACGCAGTATTTT. The chain links TRBV5-6 to TRBJ2-3, with 8 bases fitting TRBD1. The CDR3 has 16 residues. Per the germline V gene, CDR1 is SGHDT and CDR2 is YYEEEE.

In the case of this clonotype: It is likely a read error: a sequence one base away is far more abundant. This chain connects TRBV7-9 to TRBJ1-1, with D perhaps TRBD1 (6 bases). The length of the CDR3 is 14 residues. The germline V gene has CDR1 SEHNR and CDR2 FQNEAQ (reference sequence). V lost 2 bases and J 7 bases, leaving 14 bases between the germline ends. The CDR3 DNA is TGTGCCAGCAGCTTACCGGGGGCGCTGGTTGAAGCTTTCTTT. Its protein product is CASSLPGALVEAFF.

The chain is built from TRBV20-1 and TRBJ1-5; D remains unclear. V lost 6 bases and J lost 6, with 21 bases in between. This CDR3 is built from 15 residues. CDR1 is DFQATT and CDR2 is SNEGSKA in the germline V gene (reference sequence). The CDR3 nucleotides read TGCAGTGCAACCGCCCCCCGTGCCCCGGGTCAGCCCCAGCATTTT. Translating gives CSATAPRAPGQPQHF.

This clonotype was observed once. The chain uses TRBV12-3 or TRBV12-4 and TRBJ2-4; TRBD2 is a possible D gene (5 bases). This CDR3 region has 13 residues. The germline V and J ends were trimmed by 1 base and 7 bases, with 8 bases remaining between them. The CDR3 loop is CASSLGGFNIQYF. CDR3 nucleotide sequence: TGTGCCAGCAGTTTAGGAGGGTTTAACATTCAGTACTTC.

The chain is built from TRBV7-9 and TRBJ2-7; D unclear. Germline-derived CDR1 and CDR2 are SEHNR and FQNEAQ (reference sequence). The CDR3 consists of 12 residues. V shed 10 bases and J shed 7 bases, with 17 bases lying between them. CDR3 region: CAIIPTTAEQYF. CDR3 nucleotides: TGTGCCATCATCCCGACAACCGCAGAGCAGTACTTC.

This clonotype has ten or more counts. The J gene is TRBJ2-7, the V gene TRBV28; D may be TRBD1 or TRBD2 (5 bases each). This CDR3 is 14 amino acids long. The V gene lost 7 bases and the J gene lost 3 bases, with 16 bases spanning the gap. Germline CDR1 MDHEN, CDR2 SYDVKM. The DNA of the CDR3 is TGTGCCAGCACCGAGACAGCCGGACTCTACGAGCAGTACTTC. Amino acid sequence: CASTETAGLYEQYF.

This clonotype was observed at least ten times. The gene calls are TRBV11-2 and TRBJ2-3; 10 nucleotides align to TRBD1. The CDR3 runs 18 residues. The junction had 11 bases not matched to a gene; V was cut back by 2 bases and J by 3 bases. CDR1 is SGHAT and CDR2 is FQNNGV in the germline V gene. CDR3 protein: CASSLRIGGQGKTDTQYF. The CDR3 bases are TGTGCCAGCAGCTTAAGAATTGGGGGACAGGGGAAAACAGATACGCAGTATTTT.

This clonotype was recorded at least ten times. The genes are TRBV9 and TRBJ2-1; D remains ambiguous. The CDR3 extends over 15 amino acids. CDR1 is SGDLS, CDR2 YYNGEE, per germline. Trimming took off 0 bases at V and 2 bases at J, with 9 bases between the two ends. The CDR3 nucleotides read TGTGCCAGCAGCGTAGGCTACTCTCCCTACAATGAGCAGTTCTTC. Translating gives CASSVGYSPYNEQFF. The full variable domain, in which reference TRBV9 and TRBJ2-1 provide the parts outside the CDR3, is DSGVTQTPKHLITATGQRVTLRCSPRSGDLSVYWYQQSLDQGLQFLIQYYNGEERAKGNILERFSAQQFPDLHSELNLSSLELGDSALYFCASSVGYSPYNEQFFGPGTRLTVL.

This clonotype was observed many times. V gene TRBV9 combines with J gene TRBJ2-2, with D unresolved. Germline V gene data show CDR1 as SGDLS and CDR2 as YYNGEE. The CDR3 totals 11 residues. V lost 3 bases and J lost 7, with 4 bases in between. CDR3 nucleotides: TGTGCCAGCAGCGGAGACGGGGAGCTGTTTTTT. It is translated as CASSGDGELFF.

There are many counts of this clonotype. The rearrangement uses TRBV10-3 and TRBJ1-2; weak D call: TRBD1 (5 bases). The CDR3 loop spans 16 amino acids. Germline assignment: CDR1 ENHRY and CDR2 SYGVKD. V shed 0 bases and J shed 0 bases, with 11 bases lying between them. CDR3 amino acids: CAISESSGTSNYGYTF. The CDR3 DNA reads as TGTGCCATCAGTGAGTCGTCTGGGACCTCTAACTATGGCTACACCTTC.

This clonotype was detected many times. The genes are TRBV9 and TRBJ2-7; unclear D gene. Germline CDR1 SGDLS, CDR2 YYNGEE. V was pared by 1 base and J by 5 bases, with 13 bases between. The CDR3 covers 14 residues. The CDR3 DNA follows: TGTGCCAGCAGCGTACGTGGGAACCTTGACGAGCAGTACTTC. Amino acids: CASSVRGNLDEQYF.